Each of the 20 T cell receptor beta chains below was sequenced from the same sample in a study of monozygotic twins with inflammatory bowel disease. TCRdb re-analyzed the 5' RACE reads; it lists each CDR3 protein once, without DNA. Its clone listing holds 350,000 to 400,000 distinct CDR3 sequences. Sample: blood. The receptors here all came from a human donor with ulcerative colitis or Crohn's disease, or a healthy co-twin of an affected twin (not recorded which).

CDR3 sequence: CASRWDPNSSYEQYF. The chain is built from TRBV21-1 and TRBJ2-7. TRBV21-1 is a known pseudogene. The CDR3 length is 15 residues.

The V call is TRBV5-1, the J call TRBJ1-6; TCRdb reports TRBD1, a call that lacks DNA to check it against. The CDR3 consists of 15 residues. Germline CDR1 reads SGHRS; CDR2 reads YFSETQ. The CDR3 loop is CASSYTVDGNSPLHF.

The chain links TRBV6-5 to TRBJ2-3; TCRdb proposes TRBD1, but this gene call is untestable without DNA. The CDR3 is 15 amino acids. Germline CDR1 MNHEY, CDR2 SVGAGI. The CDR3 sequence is CASSFGTGRTDTQYF.

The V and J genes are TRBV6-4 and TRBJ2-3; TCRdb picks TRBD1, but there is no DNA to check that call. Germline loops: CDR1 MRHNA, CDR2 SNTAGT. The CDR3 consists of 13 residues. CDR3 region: CASSATGPDTQYF.

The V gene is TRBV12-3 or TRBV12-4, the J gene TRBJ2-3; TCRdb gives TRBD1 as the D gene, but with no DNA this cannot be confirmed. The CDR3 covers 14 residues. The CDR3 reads CASVTGASTDTQYF.

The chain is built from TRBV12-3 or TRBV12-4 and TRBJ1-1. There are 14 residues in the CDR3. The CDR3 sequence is CASRVTQPNTEAFF.

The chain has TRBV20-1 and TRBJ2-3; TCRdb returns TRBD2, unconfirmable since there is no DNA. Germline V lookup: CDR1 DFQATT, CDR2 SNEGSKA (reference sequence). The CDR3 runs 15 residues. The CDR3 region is CSARGRRLSTDTQYF.

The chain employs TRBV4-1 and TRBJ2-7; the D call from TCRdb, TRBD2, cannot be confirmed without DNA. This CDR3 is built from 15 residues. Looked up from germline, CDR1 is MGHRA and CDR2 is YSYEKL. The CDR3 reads CASTGGRGLADEQYF.

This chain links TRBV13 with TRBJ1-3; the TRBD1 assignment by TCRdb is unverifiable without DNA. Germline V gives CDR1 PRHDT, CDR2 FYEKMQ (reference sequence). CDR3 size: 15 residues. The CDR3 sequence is CASLARQGFGNTIYF.

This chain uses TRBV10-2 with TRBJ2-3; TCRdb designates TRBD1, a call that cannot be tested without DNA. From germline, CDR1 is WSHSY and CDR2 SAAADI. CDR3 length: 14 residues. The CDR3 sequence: CASMDRVGTDTQYF.

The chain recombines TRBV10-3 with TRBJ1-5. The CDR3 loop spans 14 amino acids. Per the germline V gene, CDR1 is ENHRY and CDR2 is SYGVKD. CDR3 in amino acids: CAISRFISNQPQHF.

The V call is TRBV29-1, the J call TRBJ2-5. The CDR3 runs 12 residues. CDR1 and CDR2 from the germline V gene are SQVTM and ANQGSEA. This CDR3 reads CSVDRVQETQYF.

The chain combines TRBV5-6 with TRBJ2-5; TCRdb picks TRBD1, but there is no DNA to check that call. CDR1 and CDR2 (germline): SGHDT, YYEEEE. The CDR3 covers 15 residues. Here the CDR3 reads CASSPGTGSAETQYF. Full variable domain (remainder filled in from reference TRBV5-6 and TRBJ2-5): DAGVTQSPTHLIKTRGQQVTLRCSPKSGHDTVSWYQQALGQGPQFIFQYYEEEERQRGNFPDRFSGHQFPNYSSELNVNALLLGDSALYLCASSPGTGSAETQYFGPGTRLLVL.

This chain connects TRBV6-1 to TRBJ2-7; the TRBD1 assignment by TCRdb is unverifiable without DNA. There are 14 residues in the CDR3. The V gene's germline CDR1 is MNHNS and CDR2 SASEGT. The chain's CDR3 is CASSPLGQIYEQYF.

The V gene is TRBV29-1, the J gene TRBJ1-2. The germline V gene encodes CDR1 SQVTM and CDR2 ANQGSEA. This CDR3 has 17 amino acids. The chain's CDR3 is CSVVDLLAGTRTDGYTF.

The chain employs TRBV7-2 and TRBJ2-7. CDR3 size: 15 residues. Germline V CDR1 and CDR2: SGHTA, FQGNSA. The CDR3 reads CASSLAGDKYYEQYF.

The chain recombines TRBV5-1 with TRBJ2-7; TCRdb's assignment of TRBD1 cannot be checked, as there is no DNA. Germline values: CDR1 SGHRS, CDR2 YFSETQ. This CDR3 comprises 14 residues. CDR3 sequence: CASSLESGGSEQYF.

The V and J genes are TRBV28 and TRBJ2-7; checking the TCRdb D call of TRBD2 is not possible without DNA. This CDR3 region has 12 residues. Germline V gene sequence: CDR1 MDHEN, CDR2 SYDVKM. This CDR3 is CASSSRPLGQYF.

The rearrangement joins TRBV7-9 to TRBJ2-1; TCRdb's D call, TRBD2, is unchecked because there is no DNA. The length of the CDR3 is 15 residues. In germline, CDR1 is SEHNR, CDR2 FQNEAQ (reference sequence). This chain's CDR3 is CASSLGGLHYNEQFF.

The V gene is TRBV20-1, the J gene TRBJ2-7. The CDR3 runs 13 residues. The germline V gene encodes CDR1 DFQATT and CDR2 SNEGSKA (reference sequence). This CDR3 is CSAQAGEPYEQYF.